Following are 17 T cell receptor beta chains from one sample sequenced in a study of blood T cell repertoires in COVID-19. Generated by immunoSEQ multiplex PCR, the TCRdb table keeps only in-frame clones and is missing some. The table lists about 120,000 clones, about four fifths of them singletons. The sequenced sample consisted of peripheral blood. These receptors originate from a man in his 60s with active or convalescent COVID-19.

This sequence joins TRBV28 and TRBJ1-3, with D unresolved. The CDR3 runs to 15 residues. V was clipped by 3 bases and J by 0 bases, with 9 bases between them. Germline loops: CDR1 MDHEN, CDR2 SYDVKM. CDR3 region: CASSFGELSGNTIYF. The CDR3 DNA is TGTGCCAGCAGTTTCGGGGAGCTCTCTGGAAACACCATATATTTT.

J is TRBJ2-3 and V is TRBV5-6; TRBD1 matches at 7 bases. The CDR3 totals 15 residues. Germline V CDR1 and CDR2: SGHDT, YYEEEE. The ends lost 4 bases at V and 0 bases at J; junction bases unmatched: 5. In DNA, the CDR3 is TGTGCCAGCAGCCTACGGACAGGCAGCACAGATACGCAGTATTTT. Translated, it gives CASSLRTGSTDTQYF.

The chain links TRBV9 to TRBJ2-1, with a tentative D call TRBD1 (6 bases). CDR1 and CDR2 (germline): SGDLS, YYNGEE. Trimming shortened V by 4 bases and J by 4 bases, and 15 bases separated the two germline ends. The CDR3 runs to 15 residues. The CDR3 sequence: CASSPQGLGYNEQFF. As DNA, the CDR3 is TGTGCCAGCAGCCCCCAGGGGCTGGGGTACAATGAGCAGTTCTTC.

The V call is TRBV29-1, the J call TRBJ2-2; D perhaps matches TRBD1 (6 bases). Trimming stripped 4 bases from V and 5 bases from J, with 14 bases between. There are 14 residues in the CDR3. The germline V gene has CDR1 SQVTM and CDR2 ANQGSEA. The CDR3 nucleotides read TGCAGCGTTGCAGGGACAATCGGGACCGGGGAGCTGTTTTTT. The encoded protein is CSVAGTIGTGELFF.

The J gene is TRBJ2-7, the V gene TRBV6-5; D is possibly TRBD2 (6 bases). Germline CDR1 and CDR2: MNHEY and SVGAGI. This CDR3 is built from 14 residues. V lost 0 bases, J lost 3 bases, and 9 bases lay in between. The CDR3, as DNA: TGTGCCAGCAGTTACTCCGGGGGTTACTACGAGCAGTACTTC. This sequence encodes CASSYSGGYYEQYF.

J is TRBJ1-5 and V is TRBV19; 7 bases align to TRBD1. V gave up 5 bases and J gave up 0 bases; unmatched junction bases: 7. The CDR3 totals 16 residues. Germline assignment: CDR1 LNHDA and CDR2 SQIVND (reference sequence). The CDR3 loop is CASSRGTVYSNQPQHF. DNA for the CDR3: TGTGCCAGTAGTCGGGGGACAGTTTATAGCAATCAGCCCCAGCATTTT. Together with reference TRBV19 and TRBJ1-5, the CDR3 gives the full variable domain: DGGITQSPKYLFRKEGQNVTLSCEQNLNHDAMYWYRQDPGQGLRLIYYSQIVNDFQKGDIAEGYSVSREKKESFPLTVTSAQKNPTAFYLCASSRGTVYSNQPQHFGDGTRLSIL.

A single count supports this clone. V and J are TRBV9 and TRBJ1-1; 7 bases agree with TRBD1. The CDR3 is 13 amino acids. Germline CDR1 SGDLS, CDR2 YYNGEE. V was clipped by 2 bases and J by 4 bases; unmatched bases: 2. The CDR3 nucleotides read TGTGCCAGCAGCGTCGGACAGGTCACTGAAGCTTTCTTT. It translates to CASSVGQVTEAFF. The whole variable domain, remainder taken from reference TRBV9 and TRBJ1-1, is DSGVTQTPKHLITATGQRVTLRCSPRSGDLSVYWYQQSLDQGLQFLIQYYNGEERAKGNILERFSAQQFPDLHSELNLSSLELGDSALYFCASSVGQVTEAFFGQGTRLTVV.

In its sample, this clone was seen a few times. V usage is TRBV10-3 and J usage is TRBJ1-2; perhaps TRBD1 as D (5 bases). The V end was cut by 6 bases, the J end by 0 bases, with 8 bases between. This CDR3 has 13 amino acids. Germline CDR1 ENHRY, CDR2 SYGVKD. CDR3 nucleotide sequence: TGTGCCATCAGGTCGGGGGCTAACTATGGCTACACCTTC. This codes for CAIRSGANYGYTF.

The V and J genes are TRBV5-6 and TRBJ2-2; 7 positions agree with TRBD2. The CDR3 runs to 15 residues. V gave up 1 base and J gave up 4 bases; unmatched junction bases: 4. Germline V gene sequence: CDR1 SGHDT, CDR2 YYEEEE. CDR3 residues: CASSLPGGTTGELFF. The CDR3 region has the DNA TGTGCCAGCAGCTTGCCGGGAGGTACCACCGGGGAGCTGTTTTTT.

DNA for the CDR3: TGTGCCAGCAGCCCTCCGCGGGAGACTGGCGGGGAGCTGTTTTTT. It encodes CASSPPRETGGELFF. The chain recombines TRBV7-9 with TRBJ2-2, with TRBD2 matching over 7 bases. Per the germline V gene, CDR1 is SEHNR and CDR2 is FQNEAQ (reference sequence). V shed 5 bases, J shed 7 bases, and the junction held 10 bases outside the gene matches. This CDR3 contains 15 residues.

The chain recombines TRBV3-1 (or the pseudogene TRBV3-2) with TRBJ1-2, with D maybe TRBD1 (5 bases). V lost 1 base and J 4 bases, leaving 13 bases between the germline ends. The length of the CDR3 is 15 residues. Germline V gives CDR1 LGHDT, CDR2 YNNKEL (reference sequence). DNA of the CDR3: TGTGCCAGCAGCCAAGGACAGATACCTTTCTATGGCTACACCTTC. Translating gives CASSQGQIPFYGYTF.

The chain carries TRBV24-1 and TRBJ2-7; D may be TRBD2 (6 bases). V gave up 12 bases and J gave up 7 bases, with 21 bases separating them. Looked up from germline, CDR1 is KGHDR and CDR2 is SFDVKD. The CDR3 sequence is 13 residues long. The CDR3 coding sequence is TGTGCCGTAGGATACGGGGGATCGGGGGAGCAGTACTTC. Residues: CAVGYGGSGEQYF.

The chain links TRBV7-7 to TRBJ2-2; tentative D call: TRBD1 (5 bases). Trimming removed 3 bases at V and 0 bases at J, with 26 bases between. The CDR3 sequence is 21 residues long. Germline-derived CDR1 and CDR2 are SSHAT and FNYEAQ (reference sequence). DNA for the CDR3: TGTGCCAGCAGCTTCATCCCCTTGACAGCCGGATTAATCGCGAACACCGGGGAGCTGTTTTTT. Translated: CASSFIPLTAGLIANTGELFF.

This clone was detected ten times or more. The chain links TRBV6-1 to TRBJ2-1; 7 bases align to TRBD1. The CDR3 runs to 16 residues. The V gene's germline CDR1 is MNHNS and CDR2 SASEGT. The ends lost 4 bases at V and 5 bases at J; junction bases unmatched: 11. The CDR3 reads CASSAAGTDLDNEQFF. The CDR3 DNA is TGTGCCAGCAGTGCGGCCGGGACAGACCTTGACAATGAGCAGTTCTTC.

CDR3 bases: TGTGCCAGTACTCAACACGTTTGGGGCCAGGGGAATCAGCCCCAGCATTTT. Translation: CASTQHVWGQGNQPQHF. This chain links TRBV19 with TRBJ1-5; the D gene is possibly TRBD1 (6 bases). Trimming removed 7 bases at V and 4 bases at J, with 23 bases between. The germline CDR1 and CDR2 sequences are LNHDA and SQIVND (reference sequence). The CDR3 loop spans 17 amino acids.

The CDR3 coding sequence is TGCGCCAGCAGCTTGGTTAGCGGTCCGAACACCGGGGAGCTGTTTTTT. Protein: CASSLVSGPNTGELFF. The chain combines TRBV5-1 with TRBJ2-2; tentatively, D is TRBD2 (6 bases). Trimming stripped 0 bases from V and 0 bases from J, with 9 bases between. The CDR3 covers 16 residues. Germline V lookup: CDR1 SGHRS, CDR2 YFSETQ. Using reference TRBV5-1 and TRBJ2-2 for the parts outside the CDR3, the full variable domain is KAGVTQTPRYLIKTRGQQVTLSCSPISGHRSVSWYQQTPGQGLQFLFEYFSETQRNKGNFPGRFSGRQFSNSRSEMNVSTLELGDSALYLCASSLVSGPNTGELFFGEGSRLTVL.

The rearrangement links TRBV7-2 to TRBJ1-5, with D possibly being TRBD1 (5 bases). V gave up 4 bases and J gave up 10 bases, with 11 bases separating them. Per germline, CDR1 SGHTA and CDR2 FQGNSA. The length of the CDR3 is 12 residues. The DNA of the CDR3 is TGTGCCAGCAGCTGGGGACTTACACCCCAGCATTTT. This sequence encodes CASSWGLTPQHF.